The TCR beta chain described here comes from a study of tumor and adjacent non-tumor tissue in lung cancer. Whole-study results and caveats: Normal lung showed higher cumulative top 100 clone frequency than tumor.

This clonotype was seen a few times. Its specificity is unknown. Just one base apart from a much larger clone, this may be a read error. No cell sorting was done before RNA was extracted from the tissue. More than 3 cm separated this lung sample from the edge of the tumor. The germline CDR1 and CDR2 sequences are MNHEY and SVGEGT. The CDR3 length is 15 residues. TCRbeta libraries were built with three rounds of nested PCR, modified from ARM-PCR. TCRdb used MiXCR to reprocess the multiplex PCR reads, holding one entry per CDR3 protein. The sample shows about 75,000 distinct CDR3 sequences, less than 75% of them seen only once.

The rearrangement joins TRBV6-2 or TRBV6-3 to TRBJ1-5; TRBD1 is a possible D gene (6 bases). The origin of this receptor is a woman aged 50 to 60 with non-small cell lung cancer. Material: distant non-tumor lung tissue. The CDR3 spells CVSSSRDRYNQPQHF. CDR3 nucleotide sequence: TGTGTCAGCAGTTCACGCGACAGGTACAATCAGCCCCAGCATTTT.